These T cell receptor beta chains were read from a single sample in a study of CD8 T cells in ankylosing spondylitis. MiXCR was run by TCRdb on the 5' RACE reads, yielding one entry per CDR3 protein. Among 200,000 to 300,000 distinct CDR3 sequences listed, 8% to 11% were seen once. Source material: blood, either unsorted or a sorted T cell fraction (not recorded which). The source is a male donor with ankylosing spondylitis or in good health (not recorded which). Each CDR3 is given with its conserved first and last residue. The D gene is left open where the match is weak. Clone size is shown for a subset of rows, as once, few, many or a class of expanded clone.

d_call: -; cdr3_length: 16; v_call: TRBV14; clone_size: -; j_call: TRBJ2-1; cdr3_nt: TGTGCCAGCAGCCAAGCCCGGAGACAGACCTACAATGAGCAGTTCTTC; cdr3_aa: CASSQARRQTYNEQFF
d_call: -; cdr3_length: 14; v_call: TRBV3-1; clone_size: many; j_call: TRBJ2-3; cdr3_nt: TGTGCCAGCAGCCAAGGGCAGGGGAGAGATACGCAGTATTTT; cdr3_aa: CASSQGQGRDTQYF
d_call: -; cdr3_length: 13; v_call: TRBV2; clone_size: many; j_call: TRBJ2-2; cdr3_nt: TGTGCCAGCAGTAGGATAGCGTCCGGGGAGCTGTTTTTT; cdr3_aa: CASSRIASGELFF
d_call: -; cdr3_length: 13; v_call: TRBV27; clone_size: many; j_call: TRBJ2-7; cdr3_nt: TGTGCCAGCAGTTTATACCAGGGTTACGAGCAGTACTTC; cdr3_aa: CASSLYQGYEQYF
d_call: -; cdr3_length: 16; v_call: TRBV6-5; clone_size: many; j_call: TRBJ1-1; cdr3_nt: TGTGCCAGCAGTTACCCCTCGGTAGGGGGGCGGACTGAAGCTTTCTTT; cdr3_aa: CASSYPSVGGRTEAFF
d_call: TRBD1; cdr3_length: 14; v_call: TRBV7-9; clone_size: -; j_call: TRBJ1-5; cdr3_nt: TGTGCCAGCAGCTCCGGGACAGGGGGTCAGCCCCAGCATTTT; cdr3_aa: CASSSGTGGQPQHF
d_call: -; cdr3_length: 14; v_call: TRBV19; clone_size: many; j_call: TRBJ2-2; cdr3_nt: TGTGCCAGTAGAGGGCCTCTAAGGACCGGGGAGCTGTTTTTT; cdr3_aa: CASRGPLRTGELFF
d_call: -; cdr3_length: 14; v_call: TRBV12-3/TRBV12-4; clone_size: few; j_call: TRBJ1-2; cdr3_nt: TGTGCCAGCAGTTTAGCCGGGTTGCGGGGTGGCTACACCTTC; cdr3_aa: CASSLAGLRGGYTF
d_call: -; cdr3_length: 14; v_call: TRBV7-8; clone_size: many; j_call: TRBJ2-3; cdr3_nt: TGTGCCAGCAGCTTCGACTTGAGCACAGATACGCAGTATTTT; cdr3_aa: CASSFDLSTDTQYF
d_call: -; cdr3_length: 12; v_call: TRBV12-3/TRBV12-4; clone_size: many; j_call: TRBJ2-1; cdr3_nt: TGTGCCAGCACCCCCTGGGTCGGGGAGCAGTTCTTC; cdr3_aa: CASTPWVGEQFF
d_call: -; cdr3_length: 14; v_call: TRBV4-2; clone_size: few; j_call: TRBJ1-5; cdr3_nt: TGTGCCAGCAGCCAAGATTTAGGGTATCAGCCCCAGCATTTT; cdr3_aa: CASSQDLGYQPQHF
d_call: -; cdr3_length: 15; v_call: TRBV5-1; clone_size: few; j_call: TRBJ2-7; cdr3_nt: TGCGCCAGCAGCCGAACCGCAGAGGCGGTCTACGAGCAGTACTTC; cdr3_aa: CASSRTAEAVYEQYF
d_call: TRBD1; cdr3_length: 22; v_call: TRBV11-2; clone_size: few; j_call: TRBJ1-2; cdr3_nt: TGTGCCAGCAGCTTATATGTTTCGGTGATACGGACAGGGAAGGATAAGAACTATGGCTACACCTTC; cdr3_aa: CASSLYVSVIRTGKDKNYGYTF
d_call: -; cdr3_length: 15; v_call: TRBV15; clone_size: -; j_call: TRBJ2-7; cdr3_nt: TGTGCCACCAGCAGGCCTACGAGGTGGGGGTACGAGCAGTACTTC; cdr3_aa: CATSRPTRWGYEQYF
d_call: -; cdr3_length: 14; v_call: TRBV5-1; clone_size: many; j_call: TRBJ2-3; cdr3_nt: TGCGCCAGCAGCGCCCCCGGGAGCACAGATACGCAGTATTTT; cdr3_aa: CASSAPGSTDTQYF
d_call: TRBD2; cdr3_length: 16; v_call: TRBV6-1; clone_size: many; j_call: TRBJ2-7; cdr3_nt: TGTGCCAGCAGGCCGATGTCACTAGCGGGAGTGTACGAGCAGTACTTC; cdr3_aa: CASRPMSLAGVYEQYF
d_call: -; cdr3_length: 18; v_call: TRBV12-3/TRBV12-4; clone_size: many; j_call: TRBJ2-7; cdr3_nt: TGTGCCAGCAGTTTAGCCCTGAAGTATATAGTAGCAACCTACGAGCAGTACTTC; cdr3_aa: CASSLALKYIVATYEQYF
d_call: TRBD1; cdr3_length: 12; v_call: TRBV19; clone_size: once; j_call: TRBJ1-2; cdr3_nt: TGTGCCAGCAGGACAGGGCAATATGGCTACACCTTC; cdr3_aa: CASRTGQYGYTF
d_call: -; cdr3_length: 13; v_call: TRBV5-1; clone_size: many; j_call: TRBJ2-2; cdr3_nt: TGCGCCAGCAGCTTTGGGGCCGCCGGGGAGCTGTTTTTT; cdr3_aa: CASSFGAAGELFF
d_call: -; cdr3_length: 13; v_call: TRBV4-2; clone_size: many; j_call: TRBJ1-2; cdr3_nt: TGTGCCAGCAGCCAACAGGTAGAGGATGGCTACACCTTC; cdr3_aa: CASSQQVEDGYTF
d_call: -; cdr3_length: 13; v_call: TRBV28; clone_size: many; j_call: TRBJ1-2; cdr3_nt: TGTGCCAGCAGTCAGGATAGACTGATAGGCTACACCTTC; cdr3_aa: CASSQDRLIGYTF
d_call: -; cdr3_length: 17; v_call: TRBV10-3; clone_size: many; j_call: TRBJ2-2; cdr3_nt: TGTGCCATCAGGAGCGTAGTCGGGACCGTAAACACCGGGGAGCTGTTTTTT; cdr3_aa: CAIRSVVGTVNTGELFF
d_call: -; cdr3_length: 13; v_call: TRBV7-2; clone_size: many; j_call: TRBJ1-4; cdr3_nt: TGTGCCAGCAGCTTAGGAACTTGGCCGGGACTGTTTTTT; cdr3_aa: CASSLGTWPGLFF
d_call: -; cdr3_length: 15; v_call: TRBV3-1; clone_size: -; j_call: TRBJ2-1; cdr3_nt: TGTGCCAGCAGCCAAGATTACACAACCGGCAATGAGCAGTTCTTC; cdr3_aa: CASSQDYTTGNEQFF
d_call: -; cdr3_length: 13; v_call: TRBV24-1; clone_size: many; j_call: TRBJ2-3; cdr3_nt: TGTGCCACCATACAGCCTACCACAGATACGCAGTATTTT; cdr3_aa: CATIQPTTDTQYF